A single sample is the source of the 14 T cell receptor beta chains below, sequenced in a study of cytomegalovirus exposure and HLA in healthy donors. PCR was performed using 60 Vbeta and 13 Jbeta primers. TCRdb keeps only in-frame clones here, not all; method: immunoSEQ multiplex PCR. The table has 60,000 to 70,000 clones, more than 75% seen once; the top ten hold around 7.8%. Material: PBMCs. The receptor source for this set is a man between 18 and 29 years old in good health and CMV-seropositive.

The chain recombines TRBV25-1 with TRBJ1-1; TRBD1 is a possible D gene (6 bases). Germline V gives CDR1 MGHDK, CDR2 SYGVNS. The CDR3 has 14 amino acids. V lost 6 bases, J lost 4 bases, and 15 bases lay in between. The DNA of the CDR3 is TGTGCCAGCAGAGCAACAGGGATCGGCACTGAAGCTTTCTTT. Protein: CASRATGIGTEAFF.

The chain joins TRBV6-5 to TRBJ2-1; a possible D gene is TRBD2 (5 bases). Germline values: CDR1 MNHEY, CDR2 SVGAGI. The length of the CDR3 is 12 residues. The V and J ends lost 6 bases and 9 bases respectively, with 12 bases between them. The chain's CDR3 is CASSRPGIEQFF. Here the CDR3 DNA reads TGTGCCAGCAGCCGTCCCGGGATTGAGCAGTTCTTC.

The V and J genes are TRBV29-1 and TRBJ2-1, with TRBD1 matching over 8 bases. The CDR3 runs 14 residues. The V gene end was trimmed by 3 bases and the J gene end by 5 bases; junction bases not matched to a gene: 6. Germline CDR1 SQVTM, CDR2 ANQGSEA. The CDR3 is CSVDRTGQDNEQFF. CDR3 in DNA: TGCAGCGTTGACAGGACAGGGCAAGACAATGAGCAGTTCTTC.

This clone was seen more than once but under ten times. The chain recombines TRBV19 with TRBJ1-1; D gene unclear. Germline lookup yields CDR1 LNHDA and CDR2 SQIVND (reference sequence). The CDR3 runs 12 residues. V dropped 6 bases and J dropped 5 bases, with 10 bases sitting between them. CDR3 DNA: TGTGCCAGTAGGTTCCCGGGAACTGAAGCTTTCTTT. Protein product: CASRFPGTEAFF.

DNA of the CDR3: TGTGCCAGCAGTGAAGCACAGGGGGTTCGGGGCTACACCTTC. Its protein product is CASSEAQGVRGYTF. The genes are TRBV6-1 and TRBJ1-2, with 8 positions matching TRBD1. Trimming cost V 0 bases and J 8 bases; bases outside gene matches: 5. This CDR3 is built from 14 residues. The germline gives CDR1 MNHNS, CDR2 SASEGT.

The J gene is TRBJ2-1, the V gene TRBV9; D may be TRBD1 (5 bases). Trimming pared 3 bases from V and 5 bases from J, leaving 9 bases between. Germline CDR1 is SGDLS and CDR2 is YYNGEE. The CDR3 sequence is 13 residues long. CDR3 bases: TGTGCCAGCAGCGAGACAGTAAACAATGAGCAGTTCTTC. Its translation: CASSETVNNEQFF.

Only one count was recorded for this clone. CDR3 protein: CASSQAPGQGLYEQYF. The CDR3, as DNA: TGTGCCAGCAGCCAAGCCCCGGGACAGGGCCTCTACGAGCAGTACTTC. The chain links TRBV14 to TRBJ2-7; 9 bases are shared with TRBD1. The germline V gene encodes CDR1 SGHDN and CDR2 FVKESK. Germline trimming cut 1 base from V and 3 bases from J; bases unmatched to any gene: 7. This CDR3 comprises 16 residues. The full variable domain, its missing parts supplied by reference TRBV14 and TRBJ2-7, is EAGVTQFPSHSVIEKGQTVTLRCDPISGHDNLYWYRRVMGKEIKFLLHFVKESKQDESGMPNNRFLAERTGGTYSTLKVQPAELEDSGVYFCASSQAPGQGLYEQYFGPGTRLTVT.

The gene calls are TRBV30 and TRBJ1-2; the D gene is possibly TRBD1 (6 bases). Trimming removed 1 base at V and 5 bases at J, with 8 bases between. In germline, CDR1 is GTSNPN, CDR2 SVGIG (reference sequence). This CDR3 has 12 amino acids. CDR3 residues: CAWSGGTYGYTF. The CDR3 DNA is TGTGCCTGGAGTGGGGGGACATATGGCTACACCTTC.

The CDR3 DNA reads TGTGCCTGGAGTGTAGTCAGCAGGGGGGAGTCAGATACGCAGTATTTT. Translating it yields CAWSVVSRGESDTQYF. The chain couples TRBV30 to TRBJ2-3, with a tentative D call TRBD1 (7 bases). The CDR3 sequence is 16 residues long. V was pared by 0 bases and J by 4 bases, with 17 bases between. CDR1 is GTSNPN and CDR2 is SVGIG in the germline V gene (reference sequence).

CDR3 region: CASRGGQLANYGYTF. CDR3 coding DNA: TGTGCCAGCAGAGGGGGACAGCTCGCTAACTATGGCTACACCTTC. The chain combines TRBV9 with TRBJ1-2, with 7 bases identical to TRBD1. The germline V gene has CDR1 SGDLS and CDR2 YYNGEE. J lost 0 bases, V lost 5 bases, and 7 bases had no gene match. This CDR3 spans 15 amino acids.

The V and J genes are TRBV2 and TRBJ2-7, with 9 nucleotides matching TRBD1. Germline V lookup: CDR1 SNHLY, CDR2 FYNNEI. The CDR3 totals 13 residues. With 11 bases clipped from V and 4 bases from J, the junction kept 9 bases outside the gene matches. Written as DNA, the CDR3 is TGTGCCTCAGGGCGGGACAGGGCATACGAGCAGTACTTC. It specifies CASGRDRAYEQYF.

The CDR3 region is CAISGAGNTGELFF. The DNA for the CDR3 is TGTGCCATCAGTGGGGCAGGGAACACCGGGGAGCTGTTTTTT. This chain joins TRBV10-3 and TRBJ2-2, with D hard to call. Trimming stripped 4 bases from V and 1 base from J, with 7 bases between. The CDR3 spans 14 residues. Germline V lookup: CDR1 ENHRY, CDR2 SYGVKD.

V gene TRBV28 combines with J gene TRBJ1-1; D is possibly TRBD1 (5 bases). V was cut by 6 bases and J by 3 bases, with 14 bases left in between. The CDR3 contains 14 residues. The germline V gene encodes CDR1 MDHEN and CDR2 SYDVKM. The CDR3 DNA reads as TGTGCCAGCAGCCCCCGGACATCGGACACTGAAGCTTTCTTT. Translated, it gives CASSPRTSDTEAFF.

This clone has a handful of counts. The gene calls are TRBV5-8 and TRBJ2-3; D gene unclear. The CDR3 totals 13 residues. Germline lookup yields CDR1 SGHTS and CDR2 YDEGEE. V shed 7 bases and J shed 0 bases, with 9 bases lying between them. This CDR3 reads CASRWASTDTQYF. The CDR3 DNA reads as TGTGCCAGCCGGTGGGCTAGCACAGATACGCAGTATTTT.